This TCR beta chain was sequenced during a study of response to subunit inactivated influenza vaccine. V lost 2 bases, J lost 6 bases, and 8 bases stayed unmatched. This CDR3 has 15 residues. General observations from the study: Each seasonal flu vaccination may recruit only limited new T cells, authors suggested.

MiXCR, applied by TCRdb to the RT-PCR reads, yields one record per CDR3 protein. The sample lists over 150,000 distinct CDR3 sequences; roughly 8.7% were seen once. This clonotype was found a few times. Antigen: not known. This specimen was non-naive T cells sorted from PBMCs, taken on the day of vaccination. The TCR was taken from a man over 45 who received an inactivated influenza vaccine. The genes are TRBV12-3 or TRBV12-4 and TRBJ2-7, with TRBD2 matching over 9 bases. The CDR3 loop is CASSLWRGGPGEQYF. The CDR3 DNA follows: TGTGCCAGCAGTTTATGGCGGGGGGGTCCCGGCGAGCAGTACTTC.